A single sample is the source of the 6 T cell receptor beta chains below, sequenced in a study of shared clonotypes between healthy human individuals. Repertoires were generated with immunoSEQ multiplex PCR, while TCRdb's copy carries only in-frame clones and drops some. The sample yields some 1.4 million clones, roughly 96% seen once. Sequenced: naive CD4+ T cells sorted from blood. The subset is: CD45RA+ positively selected. The receptors stem from a man younger than 45 in good health.

The J gene is TRBJ1-5, the V gene TRBV4-3; perhaps TRBD1 as D (6 bases). Between the trimmed V and J ends, which lost 0 bases and 7 bases, there was a span of 13 bases. The germline CDR1 and CDR2 sequences are LGHNA and YSLEER. The CDR3 runs 15 residues. In DNA form, the CDR3 reads TGCGCCAGCAGCCAAGATGCCCAGGGGAAACAGCCCCAGCATTTT. Protein product: CASSQDAQGKQPQHF.

The chain joins TRBV7-9 to TRBJ2-1; D is uncertain. V lost 5 bases and J 7 bases, leaving 9 bases between the germline ends. The CDR3 runs to 12 residues. Germline V gene lookup returns CDR1 SEHNR and CDR2 FQNEAQ (reference sequence). This CDR3 is CASSPTQNEQFF. The DNA for the CDR3 is TGTGCCAGCAGCCCTACACAGAATGAGCAGTTCTTC.

This chain connects TRBV28 to TRBJ2-7; 7 nucleotides agree with TRBD1. CDR3 size: 14 residues. V lost 6 bases and J lost 5; bases outside the gene matches: 10. Germline V gene sequence: CDR1 MDHEN, CDR2 SYDVKM. CDR3 DNA sequence: TGTGCCAGCAGGAGACAGGGCGCAATCAACGAGCAGTACTTC. Translated, it gives CASRRQGAINEQYF.

As for this clone: The sample has other DNA sequences that encode this CDR3 too. J is TRBJ1-2 and V is TRBV6-1; D is perhaps TRBD1 (5 bases). This CDR3 comprises 13 residues. V was pared by 7 bases and J by 3 bases, with 12 bases between. The germline CDR1 and CDR2 sequences are MNHNS and SASEGT. The CDR3: CASIGGADYGYTF. In DNA, the CDR3 is TGTGCCAGCATTGGAGGGGCAGACTATGGCTACACCTTC.

This sequence joins TRBV10-3 and TRBJ2-1, with TRBD2 matching 10 bases. The CDR3 totals 16 residues. Germline V gene sequence: CDR1 ENHRY, CDR2 SYGVKD. With 0 bases clipped from V and 9 bases from J, the junction kept 8 bases outside the gene matches. The CDR3, as DNA: TGTGCCATCAGTGAGTCGGGAGCGGGAGGGCACAGTGAGCAGTTCTTC. Its translation: CAISESGAGGHSEQFF.

This sequence joins TRBV5-1 and TRBJ2-7; D is perhaps TRBD1 (6 bases). In germline, CDR1 is SGHRS, CDR2 YFSETQ. This CDR3 has 14 residues. The V end was cut by 7 bases, the J end by 3 bases, with 17 bases between. In DNA form, the CDR3 reads TGCGCCAGCCGACCAACGGGGACAAGCTACGAGCAGTACTTC. Translated, it gives CASRPTGTSYEQYF.